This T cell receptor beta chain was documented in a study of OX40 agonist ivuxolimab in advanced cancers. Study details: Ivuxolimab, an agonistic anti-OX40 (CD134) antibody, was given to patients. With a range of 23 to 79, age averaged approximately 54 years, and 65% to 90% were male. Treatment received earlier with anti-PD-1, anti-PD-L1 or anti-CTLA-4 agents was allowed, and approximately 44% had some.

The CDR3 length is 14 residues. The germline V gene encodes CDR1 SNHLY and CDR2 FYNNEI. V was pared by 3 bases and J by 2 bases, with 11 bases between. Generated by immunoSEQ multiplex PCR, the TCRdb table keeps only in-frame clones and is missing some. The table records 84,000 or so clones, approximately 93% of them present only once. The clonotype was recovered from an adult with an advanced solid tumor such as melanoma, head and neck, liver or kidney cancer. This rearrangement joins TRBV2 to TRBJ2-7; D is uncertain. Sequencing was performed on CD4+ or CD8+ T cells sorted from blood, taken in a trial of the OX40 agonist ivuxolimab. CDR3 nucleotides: TGTGCCAGCAGTGAGTGGAGCCAGACCTACGAGCAGTACTTC. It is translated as CASSEWSQTYEQYF.